Described below is a single T cell receptor (beta chain) sequence and its context. It lacks a known antigen. It has no much larger one-base neighbor in the sample; base qualities were not kept. After removal of 5 bases from V and 5 bases from J, the junction retains 10 bases not matched to a gene. The CDR1 and CDR2 encoded by the germline V gene are SGHRS and YFSETQ. The CDR3 spans 15 residues, from the cysteine through the phenylalanine. The retained sequence is limited to the CDR3, 45 bases, with the frame set at the first base. The sample is drawn from a study of blood T cell repertoires in COVID-19 (TCRdb year 2020). Some background on the complete study: Samples covering the acute and convalescent phases of COVID-19 were provided by collaborators in the United States, Italy and Spain. The material from the prospective study consisted of cDNA or gDNA derived from T cells, B-cell-depleted T cells, or PBMCs. Deeply sampled blood TCRbeta repertoires from subjects exposed to, actively infected with, or recovered from COVID-19 were included in the dataset. A freely available public database, intended as a resource for researchers studying the immune response to SARS-CoV-2, is where the repertoires were released. Samples were obtained from the ongoing ImmuneRACE study (first 160 participants) and from about 1,300 subjects provided by 6 global collaborators. The sample metadata nearly always contained a de-identified subject ID, COVID-19 status, age in years and sex. HLA class I and class II types, where available, came from metadata supplied by the sample provider rather than from assay-based typing.

Points the paper makes about the study in general: The amount of clinical and demographic metadata varied by source and participant and was provided uncurated.

TCRbeta CDR3 regions were amplified from genomic DNA using the immunoSEQ Assay, a bias-controlled multiplex PCR. Processing in the source paper ran as follows. Within the assay, amplification of reference gene primers was used to estimate how many nucleated cells each sample contained. To quantify the absolute abundance of each unique TCRbeta CDR3 rearrangement, sequence reads were collapsed and filtered. For each sample, productive Simpson clonality was calculated as the square root of Simpson's diversity index over productive rearrangements. TCRdb re-hosts the immuneACCESS table, in-frame sequences only. Its copies lack some clones; in the studies checked, an unresolved V gene accounts for under half of them, and the cause for the rest is not known. D and trimming were read from the DNA, whereas the V and J calls and clone size are those reported in that table. In this sample the table shows approximately 50,000 clones, approximately 89% of which occur a single time. Roughly 3.5% of the sample comes from the top ten.

Each collaborating institution followed its own protocols to collect whole blood in K2EDTA tubes. Collaborator samples were shipped for TCRbeta analysis as frozen whole blood, isolated PBMCs, or DNA extracted from either sample type. This chain joins TRBV5-1 to TRBJ2-5; 9 middle bases align to TRBD1. The TCR comes from a human donor in a cohort sampled during active COVID-19. Sequences were obtained from peripheral blood. The CDR3 here reads CASSRSQGAGETQYF. The DNA sequence is given as TGCGCCAGCAGTCGCTCACAGGGGGCCGGGGAGACCCAGTACTTC.